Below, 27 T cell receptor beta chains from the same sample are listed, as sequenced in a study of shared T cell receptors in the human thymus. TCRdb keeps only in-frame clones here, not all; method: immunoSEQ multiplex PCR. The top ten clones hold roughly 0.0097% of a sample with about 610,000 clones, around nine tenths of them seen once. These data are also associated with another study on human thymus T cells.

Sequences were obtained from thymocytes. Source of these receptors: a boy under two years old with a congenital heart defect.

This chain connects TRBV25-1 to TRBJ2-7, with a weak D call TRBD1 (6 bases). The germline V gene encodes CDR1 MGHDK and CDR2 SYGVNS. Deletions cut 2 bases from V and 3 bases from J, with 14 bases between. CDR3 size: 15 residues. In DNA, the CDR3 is TGTGCCAGCAGTGAAGGTCTCCGGGACAACTACGAGCAGTACTTC. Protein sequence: CASSEGLRDNYEQYF.

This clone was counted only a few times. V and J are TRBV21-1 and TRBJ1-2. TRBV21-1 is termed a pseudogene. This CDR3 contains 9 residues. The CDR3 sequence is CASSKPGTF. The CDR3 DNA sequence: TGTGCCAGCAGCAAACCGGGAACCTTC.

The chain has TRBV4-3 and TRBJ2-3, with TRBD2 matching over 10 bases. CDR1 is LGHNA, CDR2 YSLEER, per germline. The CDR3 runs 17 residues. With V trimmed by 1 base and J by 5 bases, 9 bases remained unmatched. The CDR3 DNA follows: TGCGCCAGCAGCCAAGGGACTAGCGGTTTTCCGGGAGATACGCAGTATTTT. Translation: CASSQGTSGFPGDTQYF.

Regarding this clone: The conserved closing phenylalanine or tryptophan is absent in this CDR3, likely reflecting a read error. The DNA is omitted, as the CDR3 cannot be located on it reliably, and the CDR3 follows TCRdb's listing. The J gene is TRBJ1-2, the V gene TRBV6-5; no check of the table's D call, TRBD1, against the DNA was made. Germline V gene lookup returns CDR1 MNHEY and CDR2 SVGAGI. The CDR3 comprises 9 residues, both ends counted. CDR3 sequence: CASSSPGQD.

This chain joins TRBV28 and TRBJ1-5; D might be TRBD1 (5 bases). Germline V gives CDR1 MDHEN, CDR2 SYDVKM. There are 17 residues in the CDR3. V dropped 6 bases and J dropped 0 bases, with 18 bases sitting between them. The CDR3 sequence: CASRGRGIPYSNQPQHF. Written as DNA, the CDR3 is TGTGCCAGCAGGGGTAGGGGAATCCCTTATAGCAATCAGCCCCAGCATTTT.

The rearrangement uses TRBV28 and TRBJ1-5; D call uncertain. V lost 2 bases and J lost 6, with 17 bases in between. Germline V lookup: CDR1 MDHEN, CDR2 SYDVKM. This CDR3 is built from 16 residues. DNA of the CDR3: TGTGCCAGCAGTTTAGTCCGGGTTCCGGTTAGTCAGCCCCAGCATTTT. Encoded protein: CASSLVRVPVSQPQHF.

CDR3 sequence: CASSAESGKKSTDTQYF. DNA for the CDR3: TGTGCCAGCAGCGCCGAGAGCGGGAAGAAAAGCACAGATACGCAGTATTTT. V gene TRBV9 combines with J gene TRBJ2-3, with 7 bases that match TRBD2. The germline V gene encodes CDR1 SGDLS and CDR2 YYNGEE. This CDR3 contains 17 residues. The V and J ends lost 3 bases and 0 bases, in that order; junction bases with no gene match: 10.

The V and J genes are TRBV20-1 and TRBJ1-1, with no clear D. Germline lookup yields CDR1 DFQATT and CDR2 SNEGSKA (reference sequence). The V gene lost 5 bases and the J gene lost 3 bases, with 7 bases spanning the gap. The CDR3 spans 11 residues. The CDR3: CSAVSDTEAFF. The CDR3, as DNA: TGCAGTGCTGTATCGGACACTGAAGCTTTCTTT.

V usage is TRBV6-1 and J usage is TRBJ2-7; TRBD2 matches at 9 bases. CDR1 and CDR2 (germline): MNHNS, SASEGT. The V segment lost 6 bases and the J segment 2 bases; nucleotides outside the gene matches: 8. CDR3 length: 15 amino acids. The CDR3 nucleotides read TGTGCCAGCAGCCCTAGCGGGAAGGGCCCCTACGAGCAGTACTTC. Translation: CASSPSGKGPYEQYF.

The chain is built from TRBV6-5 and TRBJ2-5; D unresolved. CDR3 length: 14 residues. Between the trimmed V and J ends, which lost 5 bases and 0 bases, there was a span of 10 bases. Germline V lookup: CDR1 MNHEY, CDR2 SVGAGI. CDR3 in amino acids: CASSHFRNQETQYF. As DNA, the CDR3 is TGTGCCAGCAGTCACTTCAGGAACCAAGAGACCCAGTACTTC.

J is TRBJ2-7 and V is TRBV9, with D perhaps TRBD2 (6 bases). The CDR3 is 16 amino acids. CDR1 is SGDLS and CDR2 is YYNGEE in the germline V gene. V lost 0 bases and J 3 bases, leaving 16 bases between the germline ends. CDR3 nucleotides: TGTGCCAGCAGCGTAGTCCCTAGCGCAGCCCACTACGAGCAGTACTTC. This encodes CASSVVPSAAHYEQYF.

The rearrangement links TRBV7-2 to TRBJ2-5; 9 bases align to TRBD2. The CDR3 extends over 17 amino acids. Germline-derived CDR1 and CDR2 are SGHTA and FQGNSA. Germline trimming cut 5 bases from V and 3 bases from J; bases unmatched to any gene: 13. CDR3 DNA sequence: TGTGCCAGCAGCCAAAGGAGTAGCGGGAGAGCTAAAGAGACCCAGTACTTC. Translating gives CASSQRSSGRAKETQYF.

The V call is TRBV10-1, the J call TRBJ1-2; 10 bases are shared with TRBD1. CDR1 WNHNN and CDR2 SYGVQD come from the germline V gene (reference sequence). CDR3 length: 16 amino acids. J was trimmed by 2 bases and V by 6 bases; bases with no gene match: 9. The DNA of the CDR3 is TGCGCCAGCAGCGTTGACAGGGGGCGGGGAAACTATGGCTACACCTTC. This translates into CASSVDRGRGNYGYTF.

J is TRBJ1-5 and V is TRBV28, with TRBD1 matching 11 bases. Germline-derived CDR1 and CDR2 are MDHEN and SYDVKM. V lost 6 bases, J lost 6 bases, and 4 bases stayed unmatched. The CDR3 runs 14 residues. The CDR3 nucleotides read TGTGCCAGCAGCCAGGACAGGGGGCTTCAGCCCCAGCATTTT. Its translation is CASSQDRGLQPQHF.

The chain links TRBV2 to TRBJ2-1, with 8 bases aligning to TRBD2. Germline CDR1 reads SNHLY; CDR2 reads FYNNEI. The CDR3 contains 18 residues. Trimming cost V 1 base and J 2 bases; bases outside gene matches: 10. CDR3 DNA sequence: TGTGCCAGCAGTGAAGGAGAACTAGCGGAGAGGGCCTACAATGAGCAGTTCTTC. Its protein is CASSEGELAERAYNEQFF.

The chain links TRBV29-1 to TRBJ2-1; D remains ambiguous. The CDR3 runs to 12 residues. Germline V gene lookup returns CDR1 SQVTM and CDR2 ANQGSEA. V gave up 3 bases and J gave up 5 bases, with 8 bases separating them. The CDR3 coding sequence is TGCAGCGTTGAGTGGCAGAACAATGAGCAGTTCTTC. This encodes CSVEWQNNEQFF.

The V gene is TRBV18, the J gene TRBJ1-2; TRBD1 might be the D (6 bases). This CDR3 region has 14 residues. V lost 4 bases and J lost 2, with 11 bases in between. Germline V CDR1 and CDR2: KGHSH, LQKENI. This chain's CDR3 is CASSLSGQNYGYTF. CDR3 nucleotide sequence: TGTGCCAGCTCACTCTCAGGACAGAACTATGGCTACACCTTC.

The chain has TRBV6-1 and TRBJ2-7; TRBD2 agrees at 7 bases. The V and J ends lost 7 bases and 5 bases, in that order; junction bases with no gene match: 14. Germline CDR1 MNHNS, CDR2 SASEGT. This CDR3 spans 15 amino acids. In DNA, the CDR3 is TGTGCCAGCACCCTCAGGCAGCGGGAAAATAACGAGCAGTACTTC. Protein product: CASTLRQRENNEQYF.

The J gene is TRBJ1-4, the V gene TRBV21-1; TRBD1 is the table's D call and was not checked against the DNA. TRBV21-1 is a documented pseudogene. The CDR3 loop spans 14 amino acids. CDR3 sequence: CASSKAAGNEKLFF. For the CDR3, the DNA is TGTGCCAGCAGCAAAGCGGCAGGTAATGAAAAACTGTTTTTT.

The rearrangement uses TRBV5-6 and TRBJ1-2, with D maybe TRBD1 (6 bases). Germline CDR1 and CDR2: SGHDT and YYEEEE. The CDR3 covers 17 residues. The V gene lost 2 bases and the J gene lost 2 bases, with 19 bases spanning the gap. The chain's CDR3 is CASSLVGTPGGNYGYTF. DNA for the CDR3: TGTGCCAGCAGCTTAGTGGGCACTCCGGGGGGCAACTATGGCTACACCTTC.

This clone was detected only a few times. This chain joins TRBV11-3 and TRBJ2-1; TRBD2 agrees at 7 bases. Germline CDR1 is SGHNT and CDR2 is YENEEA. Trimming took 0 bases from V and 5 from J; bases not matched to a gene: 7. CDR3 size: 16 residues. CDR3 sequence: CASSLEARDYDNEQFF. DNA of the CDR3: TGTGCCAGCAGCTTAGAAGCGCGGGACTATGACAATGAGCAGTTCTTC.

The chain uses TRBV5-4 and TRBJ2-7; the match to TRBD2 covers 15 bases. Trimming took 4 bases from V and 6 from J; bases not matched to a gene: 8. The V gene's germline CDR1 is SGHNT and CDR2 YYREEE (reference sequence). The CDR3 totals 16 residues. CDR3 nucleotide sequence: TGTGCCAGCAGCGGGGGACTAGCGGGAGGAGAAGGCGAGCAGTACTTC. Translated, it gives CASSGGLAGGEGEQYF. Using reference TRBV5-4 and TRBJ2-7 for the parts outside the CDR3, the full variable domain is ETGVTQSPTHLIKTRGQQVTLRCSSQSGHNTVSWYQQALGQGPQFIFQYYREEENGRGNFPPRFSGLQFPNYSSELNVNALELDDSALYLCASSGGLAGGEGEQYFGPGTRLTVT.

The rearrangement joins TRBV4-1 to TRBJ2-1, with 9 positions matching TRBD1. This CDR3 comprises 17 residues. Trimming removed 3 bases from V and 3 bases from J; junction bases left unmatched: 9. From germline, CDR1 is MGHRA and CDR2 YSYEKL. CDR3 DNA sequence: TGCGCCAGCAGCCAGACGGTTGTGGACAGGGGCTACAATGAGCAGTTCTTC. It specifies CASSQTVVDRGYNEQFF.

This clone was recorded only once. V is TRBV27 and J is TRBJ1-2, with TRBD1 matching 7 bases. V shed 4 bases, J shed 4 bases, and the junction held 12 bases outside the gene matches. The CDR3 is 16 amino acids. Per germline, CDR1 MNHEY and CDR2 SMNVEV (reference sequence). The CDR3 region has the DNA TGTGCCAGCAGTTCGGCGGGGACAGCGTCTACCTATGGCTACACCTTC. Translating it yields CASSSAGTASTYGYTF.

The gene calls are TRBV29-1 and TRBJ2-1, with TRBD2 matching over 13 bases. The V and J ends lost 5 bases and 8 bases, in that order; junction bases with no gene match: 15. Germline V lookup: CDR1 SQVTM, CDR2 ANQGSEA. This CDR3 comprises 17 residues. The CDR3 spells CSVKGRRTSGSIDEQFF. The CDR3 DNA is TGCAGCGTTAAGGGTCGGCGGACTAGCGGGAGCATTGATGAGCAGTTCTTC.

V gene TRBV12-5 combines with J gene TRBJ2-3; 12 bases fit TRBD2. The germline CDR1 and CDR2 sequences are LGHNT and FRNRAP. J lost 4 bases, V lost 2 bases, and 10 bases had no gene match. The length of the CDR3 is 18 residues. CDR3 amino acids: CASGLPRGGTSGPDTQYF. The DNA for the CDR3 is TGTGCTAGTGGTTTGCCACGGGGAGGGACTAGCGGGCCAGATACGCAGTATTTT.

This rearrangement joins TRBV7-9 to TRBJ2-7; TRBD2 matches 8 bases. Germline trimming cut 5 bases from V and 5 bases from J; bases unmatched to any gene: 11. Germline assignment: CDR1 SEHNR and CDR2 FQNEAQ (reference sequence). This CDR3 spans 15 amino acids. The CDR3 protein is CASSLGLARRNEQYF. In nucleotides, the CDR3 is TGTGCCAGCAGCCTCGGACTAGCTCGTAGGAACGAGCAGTACTTC.